This T cell receptor (beta chain) was recovered during a study of spatial heterogeneity in lung cancer. Overall study context: Mean representation of each unique TCR and UMI combination in the raw reads exceeded 8.5 occurrences.

This clonotype is large. The antigen is undetermined. This beta chain is a stray read from a library made for alpha chains; its abundance is not meaningful. Overall study results and limits: The number of expanded tumor alpha and beta chains correlated with mutation number.

A single record per CDR3 protein comes from TCRdb applying MiXCR to the 5' RACE reads. The sample contains about 2,200 distinct CDR3 sequences, about two fifths of which appear only once. Time point defined: sample taken at primary tumor resection. In each case, whole RNA from tumor, nontumor lung or frozen PBMC was sequenced unsorted. CDR1 DFQATT and CDR2 SNEGSKA come from the germline V gene (reference sequence). V was cut by 6 bases and J by 1 base, with 17 bases left in between. CDR3 length: 15 residues. The TCR sequence derives from a male donor with early-stage non-small cell lung cancer. The chain employs TRBV20-1 and TRBJ2-3; weak D call: TRBD2 (6 bases). The input for sequencing was lung tumor tissue, taken at surgery. The CDR3 loop is CSAPEMGEGTDTQYF. CDR3 DNA: TGCAGTGCCCCCGAAATGGGGGAGGGCACAGATACGCAGTATTTT.